These 13 T cell receptor beta chains were sequenced from one sample in a study of blood T cells in healthy people across ages. A second PCR of about 7 to 12 cycles used a sample-barcoded 5' primer and a J-beta primer mix. TCRdb re-derived calls from the 5' RACE reads in MiXCR, one entry per CDR3 protein. Among more than 1,000,000 distinct CDR3 sequences listed, about 23% were seen once. The data were also submitted as part of a second study, on T cells of mothers and their children.

Sequenced input: blood. Receptors originate from a girl aged 2-9 years in good health.

This clonotype turned up a few times. The chain is built from TRBV11-2 and TRBJ1-1; 7 nucleotides match TRBD1. V lost 4 bases to trimming and J lost 2 bases; unmatched junction nucleotides: 7. Per the germline V gene, CDR1 is SGHAT and CDR2 is FQNNGV. This CDR3 has 15 residues. CDR3 residues: CASSSPGTDNTEAFF. CDR3 sequence (DNA): TGTGCCAGCAGCTCCCCCGGGACAGATAACACTGAAGCTTTCTTT.

This clonotype was recorded a few times. J is TRBJ1-2 and V is TRBV20-1, with a weak D call TRBD1 (5 bases). V was shortened by 6 bases and J by 8 bases, with 16 bases between the two germline ends. The CDR3 runs to 12 residues. CDR1 and CDR2 (germline): DFQATT, SNEGSKA (reference sequence). The CDR3, as DNA: TGCAGTGCCAAACTCAGGGCTGAAGGCTACACCTTC. Protein product: CSAKLRAEGYTF.

This clonotype was recorded a few times. The gene calls are TRBV29-1 and TRBJ2-3; D not certain. The germline gives CDR1 SQVTM, CDR2 ANQGSEA. The CDR3 loop spans 13 amino acids. Trimming removed 1 base from V and 4 bases from J, with 9 bases in between. CDR3 bases: TGCAGCGTTGAAGGCCGCCAGGCAGATACGCAGTATTTT. This gives the protein CSVEGRQADTQYF.

This clonotype appeared a few times. The rearrangement uses TRBV6-5 and TRBJ2-6, with D unclear. This CDR3 contains 15 residues. V gave up 2 bases and J gave up 4 bases, with 9 bases separating them. Looked up from germline, CDR1 is MNHEY and CDR2 is SVGAGI. The CDR3 protein is CASSYERLGANVLTF. The CDR3 DNA reads TGTGCCAGCAGTTACGAAAGGTTAGGGGCCAACGTCCTGACTTTC.

This clonotype came up a few times. Mismatch with germline at one junction end may stem from a read error. The V and J genes are TRBV27 and TRBJ1-1; D might be TRBD1 (6 bases). The germline V gene has CDR1 MNHEY and CDR2 SMNVEV (reference sequence). This CDR3 contains 15 residues. CDR3 sequence reads: CAGSSQGRLNTEAFF. The DNA for the CDR3 is TGTGCCGGCAGTTCGCAGGGGCGATTAAACACTGAAGCTTTCTTT.

The chain couples TRBV20-1 to TRBJ2-3; 7 positions match TRBD2. Germline V CDR1 and CDR2: DFQATT, SNEGSKA (reference sequence). The CDR3 sequence is 14 residues long. The V and J ends lost 1 base and 6 bases, in that order; junction bases with no gene match: 7. The CDR3 sequence: CSARGGEGADTQYF. The CDR3 DNA reads as TGCAGTGCTAGAGGAGGGGAGGGAGCCGATACGCAGTATTTT.

The chain combines TRBV20-1 with TRBJ2-1, with 7 bases identical to TRBD2. Trimming cost V 6 bases and J 0 bases; bases outside gene matches: 20. Germline V CDR1 and CDR2: DFQATT, SNEGSKA (reference sequence). CDR3 length: 19 amino acids. As DNA, the CDR3 is TGCAGTGCCCCTTCACTCGCGGGGGAGCTTTCAAGCTCCTACAATGAGCAGTTCTTC. The encoded protein is CSAPSLAGELSSSYNEQFF.

A few counts support this clonotype. This chain joins TRBV5-1 and TRBJ2-5, with TRBD2 identical over 7 bases. Germline V lookup: CDR1 SGHRS, CDR2 YFSETQ. With 4 bases clipped from V and 2 bases from J, the junction kept 5 bases outside the gene matches. This CDR3 comprises 14 residues. For the CDR3, the DNA is TGCGCCAGCAGCGAGCGGGGTTCACAAGAGACCCAGTACTTC. Protein: CASSERGSQETQYF.

V and J are TRBV4-3 and TRBJ2-3; D not certain. Trimming removed 0 bases at V and 7 bases at J, with 14 bases between. This CDR3 contains 15 residues. CDR1 and CDR2 from the germline V gene are LGHNA and YSLEER. CDR3 loop: CASSQDSRQSNTQYF. The CDR3 DNA is TGCGCCAGCAGCCAAGATAGTCGGCAGTCGAATACGCAGTATTTT.

This clonotype was counted a few times. The rearrangement links TRBV6-1 to TRBJ2-7; 11 nucleotides agree with TRBD2. The V segment lost 3 bases and the J segment 7 bases; nucleotides outside the gene matches: 8. From germline, CDR1 is MNHNS and CDR2 SASEGT. The CDR3 totals 15 residues. Here the CDR3 reads CASSDIAGGPGEQYF. CDR3 in DNA: TGTGCCAGCAGTGACATAGCGGGGGGGCCGGGTGAGCAGTACTTC.

This clonotype was detected a few times. This rearrangement joins TRBV6-5 to TRBJ1-3; 7 bases fit TRBD1. Germline V lookup: CDR1 MNHEY, CDR2 SVGAGI. CDR3 length: 16 residues. Losses at the gene ends were 7 bases for V and 2 bases for J; bases not matched to a gene: 11. CDR3 nucleotide sequence: TGTGCCAGCACCCTATCTTGGGGACAGACTGGAAACACCATATATTTT. This translates into CASTLSWGQTGNTIYF.

This rearrangement joins TRBV12-3 or TRBV12-4 to TRBJ1-3; D uncertain. This CDR3 comprises 13 residues. Trimming removed 11 bases at V and 0 bases at J, with 11 bases between. CDR3 protein: CAFGDYSGNTIYF. As DNA, the CDR3 is TGTGCCTTCGGAGATTACTCTGGAAACACCATATATTTT.

The chain links TRBV11-2 to TRBJ1-6; no clear D gene. Per the germline V gene, CDR1 is SGHAT and CDR2 is FQNNGV. V lost 5 bases and J 9 bases, leaving 17 bases between the germline ends. CDR3 length: 15 amino acids. Written as DNA, the CDR3 is TGTGCCAGCAGCCCCCGGACGGGTTCGGGTTCACCCCTCCACTTT. Protein product: CASSPRTGSGSPLHF.